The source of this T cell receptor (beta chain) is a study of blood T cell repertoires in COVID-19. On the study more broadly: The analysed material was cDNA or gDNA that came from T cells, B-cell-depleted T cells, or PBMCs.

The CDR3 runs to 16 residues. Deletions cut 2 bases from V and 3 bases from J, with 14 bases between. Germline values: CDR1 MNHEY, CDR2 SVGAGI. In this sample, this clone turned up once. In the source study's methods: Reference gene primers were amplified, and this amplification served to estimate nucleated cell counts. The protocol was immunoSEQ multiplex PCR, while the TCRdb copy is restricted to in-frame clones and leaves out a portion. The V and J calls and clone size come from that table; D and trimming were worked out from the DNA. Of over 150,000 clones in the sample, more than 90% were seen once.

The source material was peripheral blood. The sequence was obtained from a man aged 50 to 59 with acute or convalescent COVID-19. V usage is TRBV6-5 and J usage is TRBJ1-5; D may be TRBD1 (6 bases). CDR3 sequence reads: CASSYLGQKLNQPQHF. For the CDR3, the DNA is TGTGCCAGCAGTTACCTAGGACAGAAGCTCAATCAGCCCCAGCATTTT.